The clone carrying this T cell receptor (beta chain) was counted once. The sample originates from a study of blood T cell repertoires in COVID-19. Whole-study context: T cells, B-cell-depleted T cells, or PBMCs supplied cDNA or gDNA.

Unmatched junction bases numbered 6, after V lost 5 bases and J lost 3 bases. Germline-derived CDR1 and CDR2 are SEHNR and FQNEAQ (reference sequence). CDR3 length: 14 residues. Cohort allocation depended upon clinical history that participants reported. The authors' processing: The assay estimated nucleated cells by amplifying reference gene primers. Produced via immunoSEQ multiplex PCR; TCRdb's table is partial and in-frame only. The V and J calls and the clone size are those of that table, but D and trimming were determined from the DNA. The sample comprises approximately 390,000 clones, approximately 86% of which are singletons, and around 2.1% rests with the top ten.

The J gene is TRBJ1-1, the V gene TRBV7-9; 7 positions match TRBD1. This sequence originates from a middle-aged woman with acute COVID-19. The sequenced sample consisted of PBMCs or T cells enriched from blood (not recorded which). The CDR3 sequence: CASSHEQGYTEAFF. CDR3 nucleotides: TGTGCCAGCAGCCATGAACAGGGGTACACTGAAGCTTTCTTT.